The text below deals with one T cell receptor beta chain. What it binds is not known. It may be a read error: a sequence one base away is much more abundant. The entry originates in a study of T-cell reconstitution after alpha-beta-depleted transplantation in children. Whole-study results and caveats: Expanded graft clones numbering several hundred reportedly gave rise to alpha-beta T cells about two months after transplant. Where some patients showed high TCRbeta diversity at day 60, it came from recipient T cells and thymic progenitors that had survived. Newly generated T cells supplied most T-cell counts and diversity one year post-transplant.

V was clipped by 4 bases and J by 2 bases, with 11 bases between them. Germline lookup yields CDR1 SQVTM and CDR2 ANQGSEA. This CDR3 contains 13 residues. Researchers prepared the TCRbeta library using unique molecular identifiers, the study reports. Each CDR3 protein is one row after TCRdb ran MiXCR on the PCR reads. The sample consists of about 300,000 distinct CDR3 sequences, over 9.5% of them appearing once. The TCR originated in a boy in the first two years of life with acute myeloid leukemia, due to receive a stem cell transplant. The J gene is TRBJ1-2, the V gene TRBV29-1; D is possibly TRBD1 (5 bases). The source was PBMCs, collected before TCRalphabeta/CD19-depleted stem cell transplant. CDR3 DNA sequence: TGCAGCGTTGGCAGGGTGATGAACTATGGCTACACCTTC. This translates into CSVGRVMNYGYTF.